One and the same sample provided the 4 T cell receptor beta chains below, sequenced in a study of regulatory T cells in long-lasting Graves disease. Assembly of TCR beta libraries relied on iRepertoire HTBI primers together with Arm-PCR of CDR3 regions. One entry per CDR3 protein, called by TCRdb with MiXCR from the multiplex PCR reads. The data contain roughly 360,000 distinct CDR3 sequences, 10% to 15% of them singletons. The sample's time point: newly diagnosed GD, antithyroid drugs for less than 3 months. PBMC-derived RNA was used for the TCR library. The data also belong to a second study, concerning T cells in Graves' hyperthyroidism and ophthalmopathy.

The material was peripheral blood mononuclear cells (PBMCs), obtained at new diagnosis, from a patient treated with antithyroid drugs. The source is a woman younger than 30 with Graves disease.

This clonotype was seen a handful of times. This sequence may be a read error, since a much larger clone differs from it by one base. The rearrangement links TRBV7-2 to TRBJ2-5, with a weak D call TRBD1 (6 bases). V was clipped by 4 bases and J by 4 bases, with 22 bases between them. Germline V gives CDR1 SGHTA, CDR2 FQGNSA. This CDR3 has 17 residues. The CDR3 reads CASSSISQGFAGETQYF. CDR3 sequence (DNA): TGTGCCAGCAGCTCAATTTCTCAGGGGTTCGCTGGAGAGACCCAGTACTTC.

This clonotype was counted many times. The V call is TRBV7-9, the J call TRBJ2-2, with 15 bases aligning to TRBD2. The CDR3 length is 20 residues. Germline CDR1 and CDR2: SEHNR and FQNEAQ (reference sequence). The trim removed 2 bases at V and 0 bases at J, leaving 7 bases unmatched. This chain's CDR3 is CASSLPRGLAGGPNTGELFF. The CDR3 DNA reads as TGTGCCAGCAGCTTACCCAGGGGACTAGCGGGAGGACCGAACACCGGGGAGCTGTTTTTT.

Many counts were recorded for this clonotype. This chain uses TRBV20-1 with TRBJ1-6; TRBD1 is a possible D gene (5 bases). Germline CDR1 is DFQATT and CDR2 is SNEGSKA (reference sequence). Between the trimmed V and J ends, which lost 5 bases and 7 bases, there was a span of 12 bases. The CDR3 runs to 13 residues. The CDR3 is CSAGGARNSPLHF. CDR3 in DNA: TGCAGTGCTGGCGGGGCTCGGAATTCACCCCTCCACTTT.

The chain recombines TRBV9 with TRBJ2-1; 7 nucleotides align to TRBD1. CDR3 length equals 11 residues. After removal of 4 bases from V and 15 bases from J, the junction contained 7 bases not matched to a gene. Germline V gene sequence: CDR1 SGDLS, CDR2 YYNGEE. Here the CDR3 DNA reads TGTGCCAGCAGCCACAGTAAGGGGGCGTTCTTC. Protein sequence: CASSHSKGAFF.